The next 29 T cell receptor beta chains were all read from a single sample in a study of OX40 agonist ivuxolimab in advanced cancers. TCRdb's copy holds only in-frame clones and misses some; the assay was immunoSEQ multiplex PCR. The table records tens of thousands of clones, roughly 84% of them present only once. Sequences were derived from CD4+ or CD8+ T cells sorted from blood, sampled in a trial of the OX40 agonist ivuxolimab. The receptors come from an adult with an advanced solid tumor such as melanoma, head and neck, liver or kidney cancer.

The J gene is TRBJ1-5, the V gene TRBV6-4, with no clear D. V was trimmed by 2 bases and J by 4 bases, leaving 6 bases between them. CDR1 is MRHNA, CDR2 SNTAGT, per germline. CDR3 length: 13 residues. As DNA, the CDR3 is TGTGCCAGCAGTGACAGGGAGAATCAGCCCCAGCATTTT. This gives the protein CASSDRENQPQHF.

The V call is TRBV5-4, the J call TRBJ2-7; 9 nucleotides agree with TRBD2. Germline CDR1 SGHNT, CDR2 YYREEE (reference sequence). The CDR3 totals 16 residues. The trim removed 6 bases at V and 6 bases at J, leaving 16 bases unmatched. The CDR3 is CASTWVRAGGSGEQYF. The DNA of the CDR3 is TGTGCCAGCACCTGGGTGAGAGCGGGAGGTTCGGGCGAGCAGTACTTC. Drawing the rest from reference TRBV5-4 and TRBJ2-7, the complete variable domain is ETGVTQSPTHLIKTRGQQVTLRCSSQSGHNTVSWYQQALGQGPQFIFQYYREEENGRGNFPPRFSGLQFPNYSSELNVNALELDDSALYLCASTWVRAGGSGEQYFGPGTRLTVT.

This clone is classed as medium-sized. The gene calls are TRBV28 and TRBJ2-7; D gene uncertain. Trimming shortened V by 5 bases and J by 4 bases, and 6 bases separated the two germline ends. CDR1 and CDR2 (germline): MDHEN, SYDVKM. CDR3 length: 11 residues. DNA of the CDR3: TGTGCCAGCAGTGACGATTACGAGCAGTACTTC. Residues: CASSDDYEQYF.

The V and J genes are TRBV18 and TRBJ2-5; D ambiguous. In germline, CDR1 is KGHSH, CDR2 LQKENI. V lost 0 bases and J 4 bases, leaving 12 bases between the germline ends. The CDR3 sequence is 15 residues long. The CDR3 loop is CASSPPLLSRETQYF. Here the CDR3 DNA reads TGTGCCAGCTCACCACCCCTCCTTTCGCGAGAGACCCAGTACTTC. Filled out from reference TRBV18 and TRBJ2-5, the complete variable domain reads NAGVMQNPRHLVRRRGQEARLRCSPMKGHSHVYWYRQLPEEGLKFMVYLQKENIIDESGMPKERFSAEFPKEGPSILRIQQVVRGDSAAYFCASSPPLLSRETQYFGPGTRLLVL.

This clone came up once. The chain has TRBV2 and TRBJ2-7; D unresolved. Per germline, CDR1 SNHLY and CDR2 FYNNEI. This CDR3 is built from 12 residues. V shed 5 bases and J shed 3 bases, with 8 bases lying between them. DNA for the CDR3: TGTGCCAGCAGTTGGGCAAGCTACGAGCAGTACTTC. Translating gives CASSWASYEQYF.

The V call is TRBV4-3, the J call TRBJ2-7, with 7 bases matching TRBD1. In germline, CDR1 is LGHNA, CDR2 YSLEER. V lost 0 bases and J lost 0; bases outside the gene matches: 14. The CDR3 extends over 19 amino acids. CDR3 nucleotides: TGCGCCAGCAGCCAAGATAGGCCTTTTTCCGGGACAGTCTCCTACGAGCAGTACTTC. Translated, it gives CASSQDRPFSGTVSYEQYF.

The rearrangement uses TRBV19 and TRBJ2-3; TRBD2 aligns across 9 bases. The CDR3 covers 15 residues. The germline CDR1 and CDR2 sequences are LNHDA and SQIVND (reference sequence). Trimming removed 3 bases from V and 5 bases from J; junction bases left unmatched: 6. CDR3 DNA sequence: TGTGCCAGTAGTATCTTAGCGGGAGTGGTAGATACGCAGTATTTT. Its translation: CASSILAGVVDTQYF.

This chain links TRBV7-6 with TRBJ2-2; 8 bases fit TRBD2. J lost 4 bases, V lost 5 bases, and 12 bases had no gene match. CDR1 is SGHVS, CDR2 FNYEAQ, per germline. This CDR3 is 17 amino acids long. CDR3 sequence (DNA): TGTGCCAGCAGCCATGGGGCAGCGGGAGAGGTCACCGGGGAGCTGTTTTTT. This encodes CASSHGAAGEVTGELFF.

V and J are TRBV14 and TRBJ2-1; 11 nucleotides match TRBD2. CDR3 size: 19 residues. Germline V lookup: CDR1 SGHDN, CDR2 FVKESK. Trimming at V came to 3 bases and at J to 0 bases, leaving 10 bases not matched to a gene. CDR3: CASSQGTSGSVASYNEQFF. The CDR3 DNA reads as TGTGCCAGCAGCCAGGGAACTAGCGGGAGCGTCGCCTCCTACAATGAGCAGTTCTTC. Looking up the rest from reference TRBV14 and TRBJ2-1 gives the full variable domain: EAGVTQFPSHSVIEKGQTVTLRCDPISGHDNLYWYRRVMGKEIKFLLHFVKESKQDESGMPNNRFLAERTGGTYSTLKVQPAELEDSGVYFCASSQGTSGSVASYNEQFFGPGTRLTVL.

This chain uses TRBV29-1 with TRBJ2-2, with TRBD2 identical over 15 bases. Germline lookup yields CDR1 SQVTM and CDR2 ANQGSEA. The CDR3 extends over 17 amino acids. Trimming took 7 bases from V and 3 from J; bases not matched to a gene: 9. The CDR3 DNA is TGCAGCGCTGCTGGACTAGCGGGAGGGCCCTACACCGGGGAGCTGTTTTTT. Its protein product is CSAAGLAGGPYTGELFF.

CDR3 amino acids: CASSLNKRSTDTQYF. For the CDR3, the DNA is TGTGCCAGCAGCTTAAATAAGCGGAGCACAGATACGCAGTATTTT. The chain joins TRBV13 to TRBJ2-3, with a tentative D call TRBD2 (5 bases). The CDR3 contains 15 residues. V was clipped by 2 bases and J by 0 bases, with 9 bases between them. Germline loops: CDR1 PRHDT, CDR2 FYEKMQ (reference sequence).

V and J are TRBV10-3 and TRBJ2-1; 11 positions agree with TRBD2. Germline V gives CDR1 ENHRY, CDR2 SYGVKD. V dropped 4 bases and J dropped 3; count of bases not matched to a gene: 14. The CDR3 totals 19 residues. CDR3 residues: CAISGTSGSGEGSYNEQFF. The CDR3 DNA sequence: TGTGCCATCAGTGGAACTAGCGGGAGTGGAGAGGGAAGCTACAATGAGCAGTTCTTC.

A single count supports this clone. The rearrangement joins TRBV30 to TRBJ2-1, with D unclear. Germline lookup yields CDR1 GTSNPN and CDR2 SVGIG (reference sequence). V lost 3 bases, J lost 6 bases, and 18 bases lay in between. This CDR3 region has 15 residues. Here the CDR3 reads CAWRPPASPGNEQFF. In DNA, the CDR3 is TGTGCCTGGAGACCCCCGGCTAGTCCCGGCAATGAGCAGTTCTTC.

This clone appeared a few times. V usage is TRBV7-9 and J usage is TRBJ2-1, with D perhaps matching TRBD1 or TRBD2 (5 bases each). The CDR3 spans 18 residues. Germline CDR1 SEHNR, CDR2 FQNEAQ (reference sequence). V lost 0 bases and J 0 bases, leaving 15 bases between the germline ends. The CDR3 DNA sequence: TGTGCCAGCAGCTTAGCATGGGGGAAGGGTGGCTCCTACAATGAGCAGTTCTTC. As protein: CASSLAWGKGGSYNEQFF.

This clone was seen once. CDR3 in DNA: TGTGCCAGTAGTACCGACAGGGGCCCCTCCTACGAGCAGTACTTC. Translation: CASSTDRGPSYEQYF. The V gene is TRBV19, the J gene TRBJ2-7; TRBD1 agrees at 8 bases. The CDR3 sequence is 15 residues long. The V gene's germline CDR1 is LNHDA and CDR2 SQIVND (reference sequence). The V segment lost 4 bases and the J segment 0 bases; nucleotides outside the gene matches: 5.

This clone rates as medium-sized. The chain joins TRBV2 to TRBJ2-7; TRBD1 aligns across 10 bases. There are 14 residues in the CDR3. V was clipped by 2 bases and J by 7 bases; unmatched bases: 5. Germline V gives CDR1 SNHLY, CDR2 FYNNEI. CDR3 amino acids: CASSERDRGQEQYF. The CDR3 coding sequence is TGTGCCAGCAGTGAACGAGACAGGGGGCAAGAGCAGTACTTC.

The chain couples TRBV5-5 to TRBJ2-1; unclear D gene. This CDR3 has 12 residues. Trimming took off 0 bases at V and 7 bases at J, with 5 bases between the two ends. The V gene's germline CDR1 is SGHKS and CDR2 YYEKEE (reference sequence). The CDR3 DNA is TGTGCCAGCAGCTTGGCCGGGAATGAGCAGTTCTTC. Encoded protein: CASSLAGNEQFF.

The chain uses TRBV5-4 and TRBJ2-1, with 13 bases matching TRBD2. The CDR3 runs 19 residues. Germline assignment: CDR1 SGHNT and CDR2 YYREEE (reference sequence). Germline trimming cut 4 bases from V and 2 bases from J; bases unmatched to any gene: 12. DNA for the CDR3: TGTGCCAGCAGCCTATTAGGACTAGCGGGAGTCTTCCCCTACAATGAGCAGTTCTTC. It encodes CASSLLGLAGVFPYNEQFF.

The rearrangement links TRBV29-1 to TRBJ1-5; 11 nucleotides match TRBD1. This CDR3 is 13 amino acids long. V was clipped by 6 bases and J by 7 bases; unmatched bases: 5. Germline loops: CDR1 SQVTM, CDR2 ANQGSEA. This CDR3 reads CSVGDRGSQPQHF. CDR3 in DNA: TGCAGCGTAGGGGACAGGGGGAGCCAGCCCCAGCATTTT.

This clone has a single count. The chain employs TRBV19 and TRBJ2-4; 7 bases agree with TRBD2. In germline, CDR1 is LNHDA, CDR2 SQIVND (reference sequence). After removal of 9 bases from V and 0 bases from J, the junction contained 8 bases not matched to a gene. The CDR3 covers 15 residues. The CDR3 region has the DNA TGTGCCAGCCTAGGGTGGGAGGGAGCCAAAAACATTCAGTACTTC. As protein: CASLGWEGAKNIQYF.

The J gene is TRBJ2-1, the V gene TRBV7-9, with D possibly being TRBD2 (6 bases). Germline CDR1 is SEHNR and CDR2 is FQNEAQ (reference sequence). This CDR3 spans 16 amino acids. V shed 6 bases and J shed 2 bases, with 17 bases lying between them. The DNA of the CDR3 is TGTGCCAGCAGTCTGATGAGCGGGCAAACCTACAATGAGCAGTTCTTC. It specifies CASSLMSGQTYNEQFF. Combining the CDR3 with reference TRBV7-9 and TRBJ2-1 gives the whole variable domain DTGVSQNPRHKITKRGQNVTFRCDPISEHNRLYWYRQTLGQGPEFLTYFQNEAQLEKSRLLSDRFSAERPKGSFSTLEIQRTEQGDSAMYLCASSLMSGQTYNEQFFGPGTRLTVL.

V and J are TRBV27 and TRBJ1-1; 7 nucleotides align to TRBD1. There are 16 residues in the CDR3. Germline trimming cut 5 bases from V and 4 bases from J; bases unmatched to any gene: 13. Germline V gives CDR1 MNHEY, CDR2 SMNVEV (reference sequence). The CDR3, as DNA: TGTGCCAGCAGTACACAAACACAGGGGAGATCCACTGAAGCTTTCTTT. Translation gives CASSTQTQGRSTEAFF.

The rearrangement uses TRBV2 and TRBJ1-3, with 9 bases identical to TRBD1. Germline V gives CDR1 SNHLY, CDR2 FYNNEI. The CDR3 is made up of 15 amino acids. V shed 1 base and J 7 bases; nucleotides not matched to a gene: 5. The CDR3 bases are TGTGCCAGCAGTGAAGAGGGACAGGGACGGAACACCATATATTTT. Protein: CASSEEGQGRNTIYF.

V and J are TRBV4-1 and TRBJ2-1; no definite D call. V was shortened by 1 base and J by 13 bases, with 14 bases between the two germline ends. The CDR3 extends over 13 amino acids. The V gene's germline CDR1 is MGHRA and CDR2 YSYEKL. The CDR3 region is CASSQGGPTDQFF. In DNA form, the CDR3 reads TGCGCCAGCAGCCAAGGCGGACCTACCGATCAGTTCTTC.

The chain has TRBV5-4 and TRBJ2-5; D is unclear. V was clipped by 4 bases and J by 5 bases, with 12 bases between them. CDR1 is SGHNT and CDR2 is YYREEE in the germline V gene (reference sequence). The CDR3 runs to 13 residues. CDR3 sequence reads: CASSTDIGETQYF. CDR3 nucleotide sequence: TGTGCCAGCAGCACCGACATCGGGGAGACCCAGTACTTC.

The chain carries TRBV6-1 and TRBJ1-1; D is possibly TRBD1 (5 bases). V gave up 1 base and J gave up 2 bases, with 17 bases separating them. The CDR3 is 17 residues long. The germline CDR1 and CDR2 sequences are MNHNS and SASEGT. The chain's CDR3 is CASSEDPREKGNTEAFF. CDR3 DNA sequence: TGTGCCAGCAGTGAAGACCCCAGGGAGAAGGGAAACACTGAAGCTTTCTTT.

The V and J genes are TRBV13 and TRBJ2-5; 7 nucleotides agree with TRBD1. CDR3 length equals 16 residues. J was trimmed by 2 bases and V by 0 bases; bases with no gene match: 6. Germline CDR1 reads PRHDT; CDR2 reads FYEKMQ (reference sequence). The CDR3 protein is CASSLGLLGQQETQYF. CDR3 nucleotide sequence: TGTGCCAGCAGCTTAGGCCTACTGGGACAGCAAGAGACCCAGTACTTC.

This clone was seen a few times. Without the conserved terminal phenylalanine or tryptophan, this CDR3 likely stems from a read error. No DNA is shown, since the ends of the CDR3 on it are uncertain; the CDR3 is the one TCRdb lists. J is TRBJ1-1 and V is TRBV27; TRBD1, as called in the table, went unchecked against the DNA. The CDR3 has 10 residues if both end residues are counted. Germline V CDR1 and CDR2: MNHEY, SMNVEV (reference sequence). The CDR3 sequence is CASTKPTGAK.

This rearrangement joins TRBV14 to TRBJ1-2, with D unresolved. The ends were cut back, 1 base at V and 4 bases at J, with 7 bases in the middle. CDR3 length equals 13 residues. Germline CDR1 is SGHDN and CDR2 is FVKESK. The CDR3 is CASSQVRAYGYTF. CDR3 in DNA: TGTGCCAGCAGCCAAGTAAGGGCCTATGGCTACACCTTC.